This T cell receptor beta chain was identified in a study of CD8 T cells in ankylosing spondylitis. This clonotype has a count of ten or more. The antigen remains undetermined. A single record per CDR3 protein comes from TCRdb applying MiXCR to the 5' RACE reads. In the table there are fewer than 30,000 distinct CDR3 sequences, less than 3% of which are singletons. Findings and caveats of the study: The study identified a TCR beta motif of several highly homologous variants that appeared characteristic of ankylosing spondylitis blood.

Germline CDR1 SGDLS, CDR2 YYNGEE. The CDR3 runs 12 residues. Deletions cut 3 bases from V and 8 bases from J, with 8 bases between. The sequence came from a female donor with ankylosing spondylitis or in good health (not recorded which). The chain carries TRBV9 and TRBJ2-2; D unclear. The specimen was blood, either unsorted or a sorted T cell fraction (not recorded which). The chain's CDR3 is CASSAPMGELFF. Written as DNA, the CDR3 is TGTGCCAGCAGCGCCCCCATGGGGGAGCTGTTTTTT. The full variable domain, rest sourced from reference TRBV9 and TRBJ2-2, is DSGVTQTPKHLITATGQRVTLRCSPRSGDLSVYWYQQSLDQGLQFLIQYYNGEERAKGNILERFSAQQFPDLHSELNLSSLELGDSALYFCASSAPMGELFFGEGSRLTVL.